This TCR beta chain derives from a study of T cell repertoires in ileal Crohn's disease. The overall study: Biopsies at the proximal margin of the resected specimen form MI samples. Whole-study results and caveats: Endoscopic recurrence occurred in every patient whose clonality exceeded 26.8%.

With respect to this clone: Its cognate antigen is unknown.

Libraries were prepared by immunoSEQ multiplex PCR; TCRdb keeps only in-frame clonotypes and omits some of them. Here the sample spans 7,000 to 7,500 clones, 72% being singletons. V was cut by 3 bases and J by 7 bases, with 13 bases left in between. The CDR3 covers 14 residues. Per the germline V gene, CDR1 is SEHNR and CDR2 is FQNEAQ (reference sequence). Noted time point: proximal margin of the surgical specimen (macroscopically non-inflamed). This TCR derives from an adult with Crohn's disease. V is TRBV7-9 and J is TRBJ1-5; TRBD1 might be the D (5 bases). The source material was ileal tissue. The CDR3 loop is CASSLQGPQQPQHF. In nucleotides, the CDR3 is TGTGCCAGCAGCTTGCAGGGCCCCCAGCAGCCCCAGCATTTT.